This T cell receptor (beta chain) appears in the sequencing data of a study of T cells in Graves' hyperthyroidism and ophthalmopathy. RNA transcripts were the template for amplifying TCR beta CDR3 regions. The study used the HTBI primer set for a first-round RT-PCR of the TCR CDR3. TCRdb re-called the multiplex PCR reads through MiXCR, storing one row per CDR3 protein. The sample consists of around 700,000 distinct CDR3 sequences, around a sixth of them appearing once. The patients, who ranged from 18 to 65 in age, presented with newly diagnosed hyperthyroidism lasting under 2 months. The sample, blood from the first hyperthyroidism diagnosis, precedes any ophthalmopathy symptoms. Trimming shortened V by 5 bases and J by 3 bases, and 13 bases separated the two germline ends. Germline CDR1 is SQVTM and CDR2 is ANQGSEA. The CDR3 length is 13 residues.

The TCR originated in a woman in her forties or fifties with Graves' hyperthyroidism that later progressed to Graves' ophthalmopathy. The sequenced sample consisted of blood. The chain is built from TRBV29-1 and TRBJ2-5; no clear D gene. The CDR3: CSVTYQTKETQYF. DNA of the CDR3: TGCAGCGTTACTTATCAAACAAAAGAGACCCAGTACTTC. The full variable domain, with the rest looked up from reference TRBV29-1 and TRBJ2-5, is SAVISQKPSRDICQRGTSLTIQCQVDSQVTMMFWYRQQPGQSLTLIATANQGSEATYESGFVIDKFPISRPNLTFSTLTVSNMSPEDSSIYLCSVTYQTKETQYFGPGTRLLVL.